This TCR beta chain was found in a study of blood T cell repertoires in COVID-19. Background on the study: The United States, Italy and Spain provided the acute and convalescent COVID-19 samples.

Per the study methods: Quantification of nucleated cells was approximated via reference gene primer amplification. The protocol was immunoSEQ multiplex PCR, while the TCRdb copy is restricted to in-frame clones and leaves out a portion. V, J and clone size are those of that table, while D and trimming were read from the DNA. The data show roughly 150,000 clones, roughly 80% seen once. Those who participated ranged in age from about 18 to 89 years and resided in 20 to 30 US areas. Either two negative PCRs, clearance, or symptom resolution qualified Cohort 3 donors as recovered. This clone was detected only once. Sequencing was carried out using PBMCs or T cells enriched from blood (not recorded which). The source is a woman between 50 and 59 years old who had recovered from COVID-19.

CDR3 residues: CASSLGSGRAGGTDTQYF. CDR3 DNA: TGCGCCAGCAGCTTGGGTAGCGGGAGGGCCGGGGGCACAGATACGCAGTATTTT. The chain employs TRBV5-1 and TRBJ2-3; 11 bases fit TRBD2. V shed 0 bases, J shed 1 base, and the junction held 7 bases outside the gene matches. The CDR3 is made up of 18 amino acids. The germline CDR1 and CDR2 sequences are SGHRS and YFSETQ.